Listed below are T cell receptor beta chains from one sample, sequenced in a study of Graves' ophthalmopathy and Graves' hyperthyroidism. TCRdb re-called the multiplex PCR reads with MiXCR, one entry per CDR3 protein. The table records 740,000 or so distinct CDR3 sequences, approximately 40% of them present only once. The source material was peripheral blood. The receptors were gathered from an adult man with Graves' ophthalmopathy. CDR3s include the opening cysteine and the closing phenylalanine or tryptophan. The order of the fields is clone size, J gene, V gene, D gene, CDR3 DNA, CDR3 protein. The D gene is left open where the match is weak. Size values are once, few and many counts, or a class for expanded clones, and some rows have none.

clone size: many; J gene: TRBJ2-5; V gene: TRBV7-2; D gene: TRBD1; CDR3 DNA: TGTGCCAGCAGGCCCGGGACAGGGGAAGAGACCCAGTACTTC; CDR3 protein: CASRPGTGEETQYF
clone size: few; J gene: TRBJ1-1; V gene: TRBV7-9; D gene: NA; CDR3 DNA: TGTGCCAGCAGCTTCGGGACGCTACCTGAAGCTTTCTTT; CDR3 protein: CASSFGTLPEAFF
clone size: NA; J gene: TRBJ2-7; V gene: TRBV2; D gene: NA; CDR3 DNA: TGTGCCAGCAGAAGATACGATGGGGCCTACGAGCAGTACTTC; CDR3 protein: CASRRYDGAYEQYF
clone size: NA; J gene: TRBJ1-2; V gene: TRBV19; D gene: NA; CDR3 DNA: TGTGCCAGTAGTACTTATCGACCTAACTATGGCTACACCTTC; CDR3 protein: CASSTYRPNYGYTF
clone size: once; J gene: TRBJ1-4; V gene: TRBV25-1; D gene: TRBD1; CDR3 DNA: TGTGCCAGCAGGGGACAGAGCCTTATAGATGAAAAACTGTTTTTT; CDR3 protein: CASRGQSLIDEKLFF
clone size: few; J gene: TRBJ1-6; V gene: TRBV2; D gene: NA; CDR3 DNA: TGTGCCAGCAGTGAAAGGGTTGGACCCCTCCACTTT; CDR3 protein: CASSERVGPLHF
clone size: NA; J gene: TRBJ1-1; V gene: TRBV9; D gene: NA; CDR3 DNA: TGTGCCAGCAGCCCACGGTCAGGGGAGGGGAACACTGAAGCTTTCTTT; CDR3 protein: CASSPRSGEGNTEAFF
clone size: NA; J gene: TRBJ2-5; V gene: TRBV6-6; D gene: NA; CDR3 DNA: TGTGCCAGCAGTTGGCCCGGTGGCCAAGAGACCCAGTACTTC; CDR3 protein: CASSWPGGQETQYF
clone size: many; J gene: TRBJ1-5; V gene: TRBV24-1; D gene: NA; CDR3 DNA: TGTGCCAGCAGTGAAGGGGGTCAGCCCCAGCATTTT; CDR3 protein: CASSEGGQPQHF
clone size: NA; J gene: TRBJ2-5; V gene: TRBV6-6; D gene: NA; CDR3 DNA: TGTGCCAGCAGTTTCAAAGCGGAGACCCAGTACTTC; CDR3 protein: CASSFKAETQYF
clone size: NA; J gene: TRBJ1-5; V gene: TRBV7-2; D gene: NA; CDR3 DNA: TGTGCCAGCAGCCAGACGGCCTTCGGGGGGCGAGGGGGCAATCAGCCCCAGCATTTT; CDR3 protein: CASSQTAFGGRGGNQPQHF
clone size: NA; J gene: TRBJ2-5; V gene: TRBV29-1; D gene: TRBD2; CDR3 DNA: TGCAGCAGTTACGGGGCTAGCGGGAGTGAGACCCAGTACTTC; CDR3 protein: CSSYGASGSETQYF
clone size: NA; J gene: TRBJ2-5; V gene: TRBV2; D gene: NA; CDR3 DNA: TGTGCCAGCAGCGCCTCTCGGTACCAAGAGACCCAGTACTTC; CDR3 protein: CASSASRYQETQYF
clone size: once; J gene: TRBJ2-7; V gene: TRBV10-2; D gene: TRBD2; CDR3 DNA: TGCGCCAGCAGTGAGGTTAGCGGGGGTAACGAGCAGCACTTC; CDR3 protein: CASSEVSGGNEQHF
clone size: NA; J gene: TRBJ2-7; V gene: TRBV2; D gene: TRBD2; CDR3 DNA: TGTGCCAGCAGTGGGACTAGCTTACAGTCCGAGCAGTACTTC; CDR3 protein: CASSGTSLQSEQYF
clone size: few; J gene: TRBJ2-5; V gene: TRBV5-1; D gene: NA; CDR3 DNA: TGCGCCAGCAGCATAGACAGAAGAGAGACCCAGTACTTC; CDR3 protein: CASSIDRRETQYF
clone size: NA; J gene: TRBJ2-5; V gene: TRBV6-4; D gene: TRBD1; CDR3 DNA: TGTGCCAGCAGGGAACCGGGACAGGGTGGTGAGACCCAGTACTTC; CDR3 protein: CASREPGQGGETQYF
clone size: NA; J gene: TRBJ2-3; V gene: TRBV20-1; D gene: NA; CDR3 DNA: TGCAGTGCTAGACCAGACCCAGACACAGATACGCAGTATTTT; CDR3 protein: CSARPDPDTDTQYF
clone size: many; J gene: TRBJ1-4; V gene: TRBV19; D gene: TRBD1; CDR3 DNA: TGTGCCAGTAGTAGCCGGACAGGGGAAAAACTGTTTTTT; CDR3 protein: CASSSRTGEKLFF
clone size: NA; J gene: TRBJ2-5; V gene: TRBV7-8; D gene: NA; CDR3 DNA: TGTGCCAGCTCACCACCGAATCAGGCAGCTCAAGAGACCCAGTACTTC; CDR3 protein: CASSPPNQAAQETQYF
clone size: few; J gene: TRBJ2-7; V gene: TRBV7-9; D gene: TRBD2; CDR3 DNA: TGTGCCAGCAGCGCATCGACAGGCGGTATAGCGGGAGGATCTAACGAGCAGTACTTC; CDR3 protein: CASSASTGGIAGGSNEQYF
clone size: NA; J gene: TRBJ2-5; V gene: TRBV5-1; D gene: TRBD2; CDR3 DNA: TGCGCCAGCAGCTTGGGACCTCCCGGGAGGGCGGAGGAGACCCAGTACTTC; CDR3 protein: CASSLGPPGRAEETQYF
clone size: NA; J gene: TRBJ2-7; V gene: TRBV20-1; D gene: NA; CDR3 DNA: TGCAGTGCTACAGGGACGGGAGAGCAGTACTTC; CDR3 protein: CSATGTGEQYF
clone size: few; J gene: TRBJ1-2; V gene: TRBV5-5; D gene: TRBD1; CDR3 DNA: TGCGCCAGCAGCCAAGTTGACAGGGTGGCGTCAGTCTATGGCTACACCTTC; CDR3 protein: CASSQVDRVASVYGYTF
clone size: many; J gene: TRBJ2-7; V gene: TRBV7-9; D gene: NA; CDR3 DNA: TGTGCCAGCAGCCCTGTACACACCTACGAGCAGTACTTC; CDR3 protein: CASSPVHTYEQYF
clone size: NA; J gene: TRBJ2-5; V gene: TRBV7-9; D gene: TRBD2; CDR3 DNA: TGTGCCGGCAGCCCACGACTAGCGGGAGGGTGGGGAGAGACCCAGTACTTC; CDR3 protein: CAGSPRLAGGWGETQYF
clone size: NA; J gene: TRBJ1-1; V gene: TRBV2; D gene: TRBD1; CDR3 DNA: TGTGCCAGCAGTGACGGGACAGGGAGGAACACTGAAGCTTTCTTT; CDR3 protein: CASSDGTGRNTEAFF
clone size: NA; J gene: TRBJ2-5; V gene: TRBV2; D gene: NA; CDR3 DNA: TGTGCCAGCAGTGCTTATACTAGGGAGACCCAGTACTTC; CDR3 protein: CASSAYTRETQYF
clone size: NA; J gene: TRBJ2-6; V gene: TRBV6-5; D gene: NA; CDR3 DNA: TGTGCCAGCTGGAAAGGAGGTAGCTCTGGGGCCAACGTCCTGACTTTC; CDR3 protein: CASWKGGSSGANVLTF
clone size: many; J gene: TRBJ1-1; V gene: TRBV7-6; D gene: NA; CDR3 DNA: TGTGCCAGCAGCTTAGTACAGGGTGAGTCTGAAGCTTTCTTT; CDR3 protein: CASSLVQGESEAFF
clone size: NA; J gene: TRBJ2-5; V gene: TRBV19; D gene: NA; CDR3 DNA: TGTGCCAGTAGCGACAGAGCGAGGGAAGAGACCCAGTACTTC; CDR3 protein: CASSDRAREETQYF
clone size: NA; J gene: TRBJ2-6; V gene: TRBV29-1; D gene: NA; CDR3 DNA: TGCAGCAGTGACGTCCCGGAGGGGGCCAACGTCCTGACTTTC; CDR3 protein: CSSDVPEGANVLTF
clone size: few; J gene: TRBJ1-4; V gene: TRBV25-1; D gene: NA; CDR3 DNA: TGTGCCAGCAGCCCCGACAGGTCTAATGAAAAACTGTTTTTT; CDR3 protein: CASSPDRSNEKLFF
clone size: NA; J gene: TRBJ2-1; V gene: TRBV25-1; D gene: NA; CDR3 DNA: TGTGCCAGCAGACTTTACAATGAGCAGTTCTTC; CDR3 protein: CASRLYNEQFF